This TCR beta chain was sequenced during a study of shared clonotypes between healthy human individuals (dated by TCRdb to between 2020 and 2021). For the wider study: The cohort included three men and a couple of women between 18 and 49 years of age. To estimate repertoire size and how much clonotype sharing occurs between individuals, the study deeply sequenced the blood TCR repertoires of five healthy adults. Different laboratories and diverse techniques were used to prepare libraries and sequence TCR repertoires, to increase sequencing depth and limit assay-specific biases. Each donor's leukapheresis produced roughly between roughly 0.9 and 8.9 billion PBMCs.

Germline trimming amounts to 8 bases on V and 2 bases on J, with 10 as the count of junction bases outside the gene matches. The CDR3 has 16 amino acids, counting the end cysteine and phenylalanine. The DNA shown is the 48-base CDR3, in frame from base 1. Via the germline V gene (reference sequence), CDR1 is MNHEY and CDR2 SMNVEV. Using the deep immunoSEQ assay, multiplex PCR amplified TCR CDR3 regions from genomic DNA. Extracted genomic DNA from each cell subset was distributed evenly across all wells of several immunoSEQ 96-well plates, and each plate was treated as a replicate. For unsorted PBMC, 250 to 350 ng genomic DNA, equal to approximately 30,000 T cell genomes, was loaded into each replicate PCR. Genomic DNA from unsorted PBMC was sequenced over ten immunoSEQ deep assay plates. The purified libraries were quantified using a Qubit 3.0 fluorometer, sized with a Bioanalyzer 2100, and then quantified again using the KAPA Library Quantification kit. Every immunoSEQ 96-well plate was sequenced on a dedicated single-read 150-cycle Illumina NextSeq 550 flow cell. The original methods were these. Because the immunoSEQ output held only junctional sequences and lacked quality scores, the filtering could not match the filtering applied to full-length reads. Sequences were annotated with PyIR, a Python wrapper for IgBLAST v1.9, using IMGT germline references to assign V/J genes and CDR3. Reads were filtered out if the reads had weak V/J assignments (E-value above 1e-6), no CDR3, stop codons, out-of-frame junctions, or ambiguous translated residues. V3J clonotypes were defined by identical inferred V gene, J gene, and CDR3 amino acid sequence. To compute the percentage overlap between repertoires, the number of shared unique clonotypes was divided by the size of the smaller repertoire. RTK rarefaction, the Chao1 estimator, and Recon v2.1 estimates of unobserved clonotypes were used to assess repertoire richness. Imported from immuneACCESS, the table was reduced by TCRdb to in-frame sequences with V and J called. These copies leave out some clones; in studies compared against another copy, an unresolved V gene accounts for under half, and the cause of the remainder is not known. Clonal size and the V and J genes are those of that table, whereas D and trimming came from the DNA. This sample is represented by roughly 500,000 clones; around 79% of them were singletons. Jointly, the top ten make up over 10% of the sample.

This clone was counted a single time. The antigen it recognizes is unknown. One base away there is no much larger clone; base qualities are not given. The donors were healthy, HIV-negative adults with no recently reported acute infections or vaccinations. Every donor was a Caucasian adult living in Nashville, Tennessee, USA. For unsorted samples, 96 million or so PBMCs were counted, and genomic DNA was extracted using the QIAamp DNA Blood Mini kit. After blood collection by leukapheresis, PBMCs were isolated using Ficoll-Histopaque density gradient centrifugation and then cryopreserved in the vapor phase of liquid nitrogen. Overall study results and their limits: The small number of donors limited the genetic and exposure-history diversity represented. Pairwise subsampling led to the expectation that sequencing depth would affect the degree of clonotype sharing among donors. Sampling was limited to blood, and TCR repertoires in tissue likely differ from TCR repertoires in blood.

The source material was PBMCs. The receptor was derived from a woman between 40 and 55 years old in good health. Some clones in this sample may be carry-over from other donors' samples. Here the chain combines TRBV27 and TRBJ1-5, with TRBD1 matching 9 junction bases. The CDR3 region: CASRARTGAGNQPQHF. The nucleotide sequence is TGTGCCAGCCGAGCGAGGACAGGGGCTGGCAATCAGCCCCAGCATTTT.